This T cell receptor (beta chain) comes out of a study of shared clonotypes between healthy human individuals. Naive CD8 cells comprised CD45RO-negative, CCR7-positively selected cells, excluding terminally differentiated effector memory CD45RA+ cells. Details on this clone: The antigen is unknown.

Study findings and constraints: Only blood was sampled, and tissue TCR repertoires likely differ from blood ones. An effect of sequencing depth on clonotype sharing among donors was expected. Relative to clonotypes present in all four donors, those not shared had lower generation probabilities.

This CDR3 has 15 amino acids. From germline, CDR1 is MNHNY and CDR2 SVGAGI (reference sequence). The trim removed 5 bases at V and 1 base at J, leaving 3 bases unmatched. In the study's own analysis: ImmunoSEQ output held junction-only sequences without quality scores, so filtering differed. Produced via immunoSEQ multiplex PCR; TCRdb's table is partial and in-frame only. Clone size and the V and J calls come from that table; the DNA yielded D and trimming. Of about 2.1 million clones in the sample, over 85% were seen once. The clonotype originates from a young man in good health. Some clones in this sample may be carry-over from other donors' samples. The chain employs TRBV6-6 and TRBJ2-1, with 9 bases matching TRBD2. The sequenced sample consisted of naive CD8+ T cells from PBMCs. CDR3 sequence (DNA): TGTGCCAGCAGTATTAGCGGGAGTTCCTACAATGAGCAGTTCTTC. Its protein is CASSISGSSYNEQFF.